Following are 18 T cell receptor beta chains from one sample sequenced in a study of T cells in Graves' hyperthyroidism and ophthalmopathy (dated by TCRdb to the late 2010s). Libraries came from multiplex PCR. This sample was sequenced with an Illumina HiSeq 2000. The TCR beta CDR3 regions were amplified from RNA transcripts. A first-round RT-PCR of the TCR CDR3 used the HTBI primer set with the Qiagen OneStep RT-PCR kit. TCRdb took the public reads, trimmed them with fastp at Q25, ran MiXCR for clone calling and kept in-frame beta chains. Every entry covers one CDR3 protein and lists the most common genes and DNA from its rows. Here the sample has around 260,000 distinct CDR3 sequences; 25% to 30% occur a single time. Of the sample, over 25% falls within the top ten clones. Sequenced: blood. Receptors were obtained from a man aged 40-50 years with Graves' hyperthyroidism that later progressed to Graves' ophthalmopathy.

This clonotype appeared many times. The chain recombines TRBV29-1 with TRBJ2-2, with 7 bases fitting TRBD2. Unmatched junction bases numbered 12, after V lost 7 bases and J lost 7 bases. The CDR3 is made up of 14 amino acids. Germline V gene sequence: CDR1 SQVTM, CDR2 ANQGSEA. Written as DNA, the CDR3 is TGCAGCGGTGGTGAAGCGGGGCTGATCGGGGAGCTGTTTTTT. This encodes CSGGEAGLIGELFF.

This clonotype was detected ten times or more. V and J are TRBV18 and TRBJ2-5; TRBD2 matches at 8 bases. Trimming at V came to 1 base and at J to 12 bases, leaving 10 bases not matched to a gene. The germline V gene encodes CDR1 KGHSH and CDR2 LQKENI. The CDR3 is 14 residues long. The CDR3 DNA follows: TGTGCCAGCTCACCACGCGCGAGCGGGGGACCGGAGTACTTC. It is translated as CASSPRASGGPEYF.

This clonotype was seen more than once but under ten times. The chain has TRBV12-3 or TRBV12-4 and TRBJ1-1; D is ambiguous. The CDR3 loop spans 12 amino acids. The V gene lost 7 bases and the J gene lost 1 base, with 7 bases spanning the gap. CDR3 residues: CASTAGNTEAFF. In DNA form, the CDR3 reads TGTGCCAGCACCGCCGGGAACACTGAAGCTTTCTTT.

The table lists this clonotype with many counts. The chain has TRBV6-1 and TRBJ2-7; weak D call: TRBD1 (6 bases). Germline-derived CDR1 and CDR2 are MNHNS and SASEGT. The V end was cut by 1 base, the J end by 3 bases, with 13 bases between. The length of the CDR3 is 15 residues. The DNA of the CDR3 is TGTGCCAGCAGTGAAGAGGCTGGGGGCGGCTACGAGCAGTACTTC. It encodes CASSEEAGGGYEQYF.

This clonotype came up many times. This sequence joins TRBV7-2 and TRBJ2-5; D call uncertain. This CDR3 is 16 amino acids long. Germline CDR1 and CDR2: SGHTA and FQGNSA. Between the trimmed V and J ends, which lost 5 bases and 0 bases, there was a span of 16 bases. CDR3 sequence reads: CASSGRLRPDQETQYF. CDR3 coding DNA: TGTGCCAGCAGCGGACGGCTACGACCCGACCAAGAGACCCAGTACTTC.

This clonotype was found a few times. J is TRBJ1-1 and V is TRBV6-1; D remains ambiguous. The CDR3 contains 10 residues. Trimming pared 8 bases from V and 8 bases from J, leaving 9 bases between. Germline V gives CDR1 MNHNS, CDR2 SASEGT. The CDR3 spells CASVALEAFF. CDR3 nucleotides: TGTGCCAGCGTCGCCTTGGAAGCTTTCTTT.

Ten or more counts support this clonotype. The chain uses TRBV11-2 and TRBJ1-1; D is unclear. The V gene's germline CDR1 is SGHAT and CDR2 FQNNGV. V dropped 5 bases and J dropped 3 bases, with 10 bases sitting between them. This CDR3 has 13 residues. CDR3: CASSPNIDTEAFF. The CDR3 DNA sequence: TGTGCCAGCAGCCCAAACATCGACACTGAAGCTTTCTTT. Drawing the rest from reference TRBV11-2 and TRBJ1-1, the complete variable domain is EAGVAQSPRYKIIEKRQSVAFWCNPISGHATLYWYQQILGQGPKLLIQFQNNGVVDDSQLPKDRFSAERLKGVDSTLKIQPAKLEDSAVYLCASSPNIDTEAFFGQGTRLTVV.

The chain carries TRBV6-1 and TRBJ2-5; D remains unclear. CDR3 length equals 11 residues. CDR1 and CDR2 (germline): MNHNS, SASEGT. V shed 6 bases and J shed 7 bases, with 9 bases lying between them. CDR3 DNA sequence: TGTGCCAGCAGCCATGTCCGGACCCAGTACTTC. It yields the protein CASSHVRTQYF.

The chain couples TRBV12-3 or TRBV12-4 to TRBJ1-2, with D maybe TRBD1 (5 bases). Trimming left V 5 bases short and J 3 bases short, with 10 bases between. This CDR3 contains 13 residues. CDR3 sequence: CASSPGTHYGYTF. Here the CDR3 DNA reads TGTGCCAGCAGTCCCGGGACGCACTATGGCTACACCTTC.

This sequence joins TRBV7-2 and TRBJ1-2; 7 nucleotides align to TRBD1. The CDR3 loop spans 13 amino acids. The ends lost 5 bases at V and 4 bases at J; junction bases unmatched: 4. Germline CDR1 and CDR2: SGHTA and FQGNSA. For the CDR3, the DNA is TGTGCCAGCAGCCAGGGACAGCCCTATGGCTACACCTTC. Residues: CASSQGQPYGYTF.

A few counts support this clonotype. The chain links TRBV28 to TRBJ2-7; TRBD1 agrees at 9 bases. This CDR3 has 15 amino acids. Losses at the gene ends were 5 bases for V and 3 bases for J; bases not matched to a gene: 8. The germline CDR1 and CDR2 sequences are MDHEN and SYDVKM. The CDR3 nucleotides are TGTGCCAGCAGTCCCTGGACAGGGGCAGGCTACGAGCAGTACTTC. Its translation is CASSPWTGAGYEQYF.

This clonotype has ten or more counts. The CDR3: CASSARRPTEQFF. DNA of the CDR3: TGTGCCAGCAGTGCTAGACGGCCGACCGAGCAGTTCTTC. The J gene is TRBJ2-1, the V gene TRBV2, with D unclear. The CDR3 totals 13 residues. Germline CDR1 reads SNHLY; CDR2 reads FYNNEI. Trimming removed 4 bases at V and 10 bases at J, with 14 bases between. Full variable domain (rest looked up from reference TRBV2 and TRBJ2-1): EPEVTQTPSHQVTQMGQEVILRCVPISNHLYFYWYRQILGQKVEFLVSFYNNEISEKSEIFDDQFSVERPDGSNFTLKIRSTKLEDSAMYFCASSARRPTEQFFGPGTRLTVL.

This clonotype was seen repeatedly, ten times or more. The J gene is TRBJ2-7, the V gene TRBV29-1; TRBD1 agrees at 9 bases. V gave up 4 bases and J gave up 5 bases; unmatched junction bases: 3. The CDR3 loop spans 12 amino acids. The germline V gene encodes CDR1 SQVTM and CDR2 ANQGSEA. CDR3 sequence: CSVGRTGDEQYF. CDR3 DNA sequence: TGCAGCGTTGGAAGGACAGGGGACGAGCAGTACTTC.

In this sample, this clonotype turned up many times. The V call is TRBV29-1, the J call TRBJ2-3; no definite D call. Per the germline V gene, CDR1 is SQVTM and CDR2 is ANQGSEA. The CDR3 has 12 amino acids. Trimming took off 4 bases at V and 4 bases at J, with 9 bases between the two ends. CDR3 in amino acids: CSVVYWADTQYF. The DNA for the CDR3 is TGCAGCGTTGTATATTGGGCAGATACGCAGTATTTT.

The J gene is TRBJ1-1, the V gene TRBV27; tentative D call: TRBD1 (5 bases). Germline V gene lookup returns CDR1 MNHEY and CDR2 SMNVEV (reference sequence). V was cut by 2 bases and J by 1 base, with 11 bases left in between. The CDR3 is 15 residues long. The CDR3 spells CASSLGPGSNTEAFF. CDR3 nucleotide sequence: TGTGCCAGCAGTTTAGGTCCAGGGTCGAACACTGAAGCTTTCTTT.

This clonotype was seen ten or more times. The rearrangement links TRBV28 to TRBJ1-2; D is unresolved. In germline, CDR1 is MDHEN, CDR2 SYDVKM. There are 11 residues in the CDR3. The V end was cut by 6 bases, the J end by 4 bases, with 6 bases between. The CDR3 loop reads CASRAVYGYTF. The CDR3 bases are TGTGCCAGCAGAGCTGTCTATGGCTACACCTTC.

The rearrangement links TRBV6-5 to TRBJ1-5, with 8 bases identical to TRBD1. V trimming: 0 bases; J trimming: 7 bases; junction bases outside the gene matches: 8. CDR1 is MNHEY and CDR2 is SVGAGI in the germline V gene. The CDR3 is 16 residues long. The CDR3 here is CASSYSRDRFGQPQHF. The DNA of the CDR3 is TGTGCCAGCAGTTACTCGAGGGACAGGTTCGGACAGCCCCAGCATTTT.

This clonotype was found many times. The rearrangement joins TRBV28 to TRBJ2-5; 10 positions match TRBD2. The CDR3 extends over 14 amino acids. Germline V gives CDR1 MDHEN, CDR2 SYDVKM. After removal of 7 bases from V and 3 bases from J, the junction contained 5 bases not matched to a gene. CDR3 sequence: CASTYSGRKETQYF. CDR3 DNA: TGTGCCAGCACTTATAGCGGGAGGAAAGAGACCCAGTACTTC.